These T cell receptor beta chains were read from a single sample in a study of T-cell memory formation after mild COVID-19. In TCRdb, the 5' RACE reads were re-called with MiXCR into one record per CDR3 protein. The sample consists of around 200,000 distinct CDR3 sequences, about a sixth of them appearing once. Source material: PBMCs or a T cell subset sorted from them (not recorded which). Source of these receptors: an adult woman who had mild COVID-19 (a few samples of this study predate the infection). Cell type and time point are not known. Each CDR3 is given with its conserved first and last residue. A D gene is named only where the DNA matches it firmly. Part of the rows lack a size; the others show once, few, many or a class for expanded clones.

TRBJ2-5,TRBD2,TRBV18,NA,CASSLGLAGGEAQETQYF,TGTGCCAGCTCACTTGGACTAGCGGGAGGAGAGGCCCAAGAGACCCAGTACTTC
TRBJ2-1,TRBD2,TRBV7-9,NA,CASSPRTSGWQFF,TGTGCCAGCAGCCCCCGGACTAGCGGATGGCAGTTCTTC
TRBJ2-1,TRBD2,TRBV27,NA,CASRPGGGNEQFF,TGTGCCAGCAGGCCCGGGGGGGGCAATGAGCAGTTCTTC
TRBJ2-1,NA,TRBV19,few,CASSAAYGTGGYNEQFF,TGTGCCAGTAGTGCCGCCTACGGGACCGGGGGATACAATGAGCAGTTCTTC
TRBJ2-7,NA,TRBV6-5,NA,CASSARDGGYEQYF,TGTGCCAGCAGTGCCCGGGACGGAGGCTACGAGCAGTACTTC
TRBJ1-1,NA,TRBV6-5,NA,CASSYRAGNTEAFF,TGTGCCAGCAGTTACAGGGCAGGGAACACTGAAGCTTTCTTT
TRBJ2-7,TRBD2,TRBV5-4,few,CASNPGREPDEQYF,TGTGCCAGCAACCCGGGGCGGGAGCCGGACGAGCAGTACTTC
TRBJ2-3,NA,TRBV7-3,NA,CASSRSAGDTQYF,TGTGCCAGCAGTCGATCCGCCGGGGATACGCAGTATTTT
TRBJ2-1,NA,TRBV20-1,NA,CSAPRTYYNEQFF,TGCAGTGCTCCCCGTACTTACTACAATGAGCAGTTCTTC
TRBJ1-6,NA,TRBV3-1,NA,CASSQAAANSPLHF,TGTGCCAGCAGCCAAGCGGCAGCAAATTCACCCCTCCACTTT
TRBJ2-1,TRBD2,TRBV12-3/TRBV12-4,few,CASRSGGEYNEQFF,TGTGCCAGCAGAAGCGGGGGGGAGTACAATGAGCAGTTCTTC
TRBJ2-5,TRBD1,TRBV3-1,NA,CASSQGTGTAGETQYF,TGTGCCAGCAGCCAAGGGACAGGTACCGCTGGAGAGACCCAGTACTTC
TRBJ1-1,NA,TRBV12-3/TRBV12-4,few,CASSPGRWMPEAFF,TGTGCCAGCAGCCCAGGGCGATGGATGCCTGAAGCTTTCTTT
TRBJ2-2,TRBD1,TRBV6-5,many,CASMTGRPGELFF,TGTGCCAGCATGACAGGGCGGCCCGGGGAGCTGTTTTTT
TRBJ2-3,NA,TRBV20-1,NA,CSASNSESSTDTQYF,TGCAGTGCTAGTAATTCGGAGTCTAGCACAGATACGCAGTATTTT
TRBJ2-7,NA,TRBV3-1,NA,CASRGGKTYEQYF,TGTGCCAGCAGGGGGGGCAAGACCTACGAGCAGTACTTC
TRBJ2-7,NA,TRBV4-2,NA,CANLSGYSYEQYF,TGTGCCAACCTATCAGGGTACTCCTACGAGCAGTACTTC
TRBJ1-1,NA,TRBV5-1,NA,CASSPSGEAGTEAFF,TGCGCCAGCAGCCCCTCAGGGGAGGCGGGGACTGAAGCTTTCTTT
TRBJ2-1,NA,TRBV20-1,NA,CSAPEKGGRNEQFF,TGCAGTGCCCCTGAGAAGGGGGGCCGAAATGAGCAGTTCTTC
TRBJ2-2,TRBD2,TRBV7-3,few,CASSLNVAGGTGELFF,TGTGCCAGCAGCTTAAATGTAGCGGGAGGGACCGGGGAGCTGTTTTTT
TRBJ2-1,TRBD2,TRBV29-1,NA,CSVENSGTSGSYNEQFF,TGCAGCGTTGAAAACTCCGGGACTAGCGGGTCCTACAATGAGCAGTTCTTC
TRBJ2-2,TRBD1,TRBV5-1,NA,CASTGQGAINTGELFF,TGCGCCAGCACCGGGCAGGGGGCTATCAACACCGGGGAGCTGTTTTTT
TRBJ2-2,NA,TRBV9,NA,CASSVGGNLNTGELFF,TGTGCCAGCAGCGTAGGGGGGAACCTCAACACCGGGGAGCTGTTTTTT
TRBJ2-1,TRBD1,TRBV6-5,few,CASSRASGTGDFF,TGTGCCAGCAGTCGCGCCTCCGGGACAGGGGACTTCTTC
TRBJ1-1,TRBD1,TRBV3-1,few,CASRTGENTEAFF,TGTGCCAGCCGAACAGGGGAGAACACTGAAGCTTTCTTT
TRBJ1-1,NA,TRBV29-1,NA,CSARPGQAFF,TGCAGCGCCCGCCCGGGGCAAGCTTTCTTT
TRBJ1-2,NA,TRBV20-1,NA,CSARAHRGMNGYTF,TGCAGTGCTAGAGCCCATAGAGGGATGAATGGCTACACCTTC
TRBJ2-3,NA,TRBV20-1,NA,CSARDRAKSTDTQYF,TGCAGTGCTAGAGACAGGGCGAAGAGCACAGATACGCAGTATTTT
TRBJ2-3,NA,TRBV6-5,few,CASRPHRVLTQYF,TGTGCCAGCCGCCCCCACAGGGTTTTGACGCAGTATTTT
TRBJ2-5,NA,TRBV20-1,NA,CSARETSQETQYF,TGCAGTGCTAGAGAGACTAGCCAAGAGACCCAGTACTTC
TRBJ2-1,TRBD2,TRBV18,NA,CASSPMRGKYNEQFF,TGTGCCAGCTCACCAATGCGGGGGAAGTACAATGAGCAGTTCTTC
TRBJ1-1,NA,TRBV5-1,few,CASRLGNTEAFF,TGCGCCAGCAGATTAGGGAACACTGAAGCTTTCTTT
TRBJ2-3,NA,TRBV7-6,few,CASSPQAADTQYF,TGTGCCAGCAGTCCCCAGGCGGCAGATACGCAGTATTTT
TRBJ2-1,TRBD2,TRBV3-1,NA,CASIHSGATYNEQFF,TGTGCCAGCATCCATAGCGGGGCCACCTACAATGAGCAGTTCTTC
TRBJ2-2,TRBD2,TRBV4-2,few,CASSPLAGVDTGELFF,TGTGCCAGCAGCCCACTAGCGGGGGTCGACACCGGGGAGCTGTTTTTT
TRBJ2-1,TRBD2,TRBV9,NA,CASSVGLAGGAAHFNEQFF,TGTGCCAGCAGCGTAGGACTAGCGGGAGGGGCCGCCCACTTTAATGAGCAGTTCTTC
TRBJ2-3,NA,TRBV7-3,many,CASSLLTGTDTQYF,TGTGCCAGCAGCTTATTGACGGGGACAGATACGCAGTATTTT
TRBJ2-7,TRBD1,TRBV6-1,NA,CASSEGWDRVARRREQYF,TGTGCCAGCAGTGAAGGGTGGGACAGGGTGGCCCGTCGTCGCGAGCAGTACTTC
TRBJ1-2,NA,TRBV4-2,NA,CASSQDTAIYGYTF,TGTGCCAGCAGCCAAGATACAGCAATCTATGGCTACACCTTC
TRBJ2-7,NA,TRBV27,few,CASSRRDGVYEQYF,TGTGCCAGCAGTCGGCGGGACGGGGTATACGAGCAGTACTTC
TRBJ2-1,TRBD2,TRBV5-1,NA,CASSRIAGENEQFF,TGCGCCAGCAGCCGGATAGCGGGGGAGAATGAGCAGTTCTTC
TRBJ1-1,NA,TRBV5-1,NA,CASSSGTTEAFF,TGCGCCAGCAGCAGCGGGACGACTGAAGCTTTCTTT
TRBJ2-7,TRBD1,TRBV12-3/TRBV12-4,NA,CASSQRQGSYEQYF,TGTGCCAGCAGTCAAAGACAGGGATCCTACGAGCAGTACTTC
TRBJ1-1,NA,TRBV6-2/TRBV6-3,NA,CASSFRAGLRNTEAFF,TGTGCCAGCAGTTTTCGAGCGGGACTCCGAAACACTGAAGCTTTCTTT
TRBJ2-3,NA,TRBV2,NA,CASSEWGGTDTQYF,TGTGCCAGCAGTGAATGGGGTGGGACAGATACGCAGTATTTT
TRBJ1-1,NA,TRBV4-3,NA,CASSQEVGRTFMNTEAFF,TGCGCCAGCAGCCAAGAGGTAGGCCGGACCTTTATGAACACTGAAGCTTTCTTT